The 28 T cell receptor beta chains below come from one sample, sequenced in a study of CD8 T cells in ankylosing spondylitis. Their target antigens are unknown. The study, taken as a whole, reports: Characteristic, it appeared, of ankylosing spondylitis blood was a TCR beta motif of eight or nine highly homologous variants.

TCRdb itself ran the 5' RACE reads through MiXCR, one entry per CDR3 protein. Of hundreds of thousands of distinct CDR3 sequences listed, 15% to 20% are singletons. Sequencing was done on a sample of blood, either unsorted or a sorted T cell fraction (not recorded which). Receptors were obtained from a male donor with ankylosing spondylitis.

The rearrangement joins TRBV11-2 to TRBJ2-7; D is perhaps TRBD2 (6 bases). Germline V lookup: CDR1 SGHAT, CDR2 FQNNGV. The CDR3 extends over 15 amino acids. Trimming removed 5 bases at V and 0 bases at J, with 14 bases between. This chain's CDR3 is CASSIPGLSSYEQYF. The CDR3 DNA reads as TGTGCCAGCAGCATCCCGGGACTCAGCTCCTACGAGCAGTACTTC.

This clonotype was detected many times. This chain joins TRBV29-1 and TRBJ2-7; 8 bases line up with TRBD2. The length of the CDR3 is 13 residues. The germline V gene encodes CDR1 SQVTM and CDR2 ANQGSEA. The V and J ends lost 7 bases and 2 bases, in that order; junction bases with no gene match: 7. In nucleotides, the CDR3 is TGCAGCGCCAGAGCGGGGGAGGCCTACGAGCAGTACTTC. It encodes CSARAGEAYEQYF.

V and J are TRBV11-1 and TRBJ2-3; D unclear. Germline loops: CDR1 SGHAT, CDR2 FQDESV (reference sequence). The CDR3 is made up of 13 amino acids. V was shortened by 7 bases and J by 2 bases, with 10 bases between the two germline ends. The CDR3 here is CASTARNTDTQYF. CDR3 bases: TGTGCCAGCACTGCCAGAAACACAGATACGCAGTATTTT.

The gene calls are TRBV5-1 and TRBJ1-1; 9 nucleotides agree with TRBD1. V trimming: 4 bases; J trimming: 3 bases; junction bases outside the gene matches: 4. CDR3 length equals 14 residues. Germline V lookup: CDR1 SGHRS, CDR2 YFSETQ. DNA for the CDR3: TGCGCCAGCAGCCGCACAGGGGGCGACACTGAAGCTTTCTTT. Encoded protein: CASSRTGGDTEAFF.

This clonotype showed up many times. CDR3 region: CSVEVGRQYF. For the CDR3, the DNA is TGCAGCGTTGAGGTGGGCAGGCAGTATTTT. The chain has TRBV29-1 and TRBJ2-3, with no clear D. This CDR3 has 10 amino acids. Germline V lookup: CDR1 SQVTM, CDR2 ANQGSEA. V lost 3 bases, J lost 11 bases, and 9 bases lay in between.

The CDR3 DNA reads TGCAGTGCTAGAGTACCTAGCGGGACCGTTTACGAGCAGTACTTC. Translated, it gives CSARVPSGTVYEQYF. V usage is TRBV20-1 and J usage is TRBJ2-7; 9 bases are a match to TRBD2. Germline V gene sequence: CDR1 DFQATT, CDR2 SNEGSKA (reference sequence). The CDR3 runs to 15 residues. With V trimmed by 1 base and J by 4 bases, 8 bases remained unmatched.

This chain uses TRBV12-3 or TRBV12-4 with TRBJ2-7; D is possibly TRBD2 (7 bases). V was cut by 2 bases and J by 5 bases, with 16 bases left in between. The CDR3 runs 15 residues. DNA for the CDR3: TGTGCCAGCAGTTTACATTTGAGGGGGGGACACGAGCAGTACTTC. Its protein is CASSLHLRGGHEQYF.

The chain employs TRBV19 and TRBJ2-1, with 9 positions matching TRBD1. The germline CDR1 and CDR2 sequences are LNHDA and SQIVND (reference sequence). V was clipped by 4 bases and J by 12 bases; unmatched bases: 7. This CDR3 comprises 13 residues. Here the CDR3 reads CASSTTGGELQFF. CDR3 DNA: TGTGCCAGTAGTACCACAGGGGGCGAGTTGCAGTTCTTC.

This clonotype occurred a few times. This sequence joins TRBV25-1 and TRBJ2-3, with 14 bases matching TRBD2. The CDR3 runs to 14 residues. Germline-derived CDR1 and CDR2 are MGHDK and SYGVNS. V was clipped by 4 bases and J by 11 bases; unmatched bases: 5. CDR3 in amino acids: CASSGGTSGSMQYF. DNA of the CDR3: TGTGCCAGCAGTGGTGGGACTAGCGGGAGTATGCAGTATTTT.

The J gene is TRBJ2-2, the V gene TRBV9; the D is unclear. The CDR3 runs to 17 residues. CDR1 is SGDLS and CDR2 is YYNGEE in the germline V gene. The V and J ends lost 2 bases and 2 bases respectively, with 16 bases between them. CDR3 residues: CASSVTWLDPNTGELFF. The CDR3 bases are TGTGCCAGCAGCGTTACGTGGCTGGACCCAAACACCGGGGAGCTGTTTTTT.

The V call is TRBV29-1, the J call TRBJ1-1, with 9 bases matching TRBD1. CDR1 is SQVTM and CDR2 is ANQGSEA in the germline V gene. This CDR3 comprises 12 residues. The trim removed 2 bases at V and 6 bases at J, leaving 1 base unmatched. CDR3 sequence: CSVETGGPEAFF. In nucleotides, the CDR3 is TGCAGCGTTGAAACAGGGGGCCCTGAAGCTTTCTTT.

The CDR3 is CASIGAGELFF. Here the CDR3 DNA reads TGTGCCAGCATCGGAGCCGGGGAGCTGTTTTTT. This chain joins TRBV12-3 or TRBV12-4 and TRBJ2-2; D remains ambiguous. V was shortened by 7 bases and J by 6 bases, with 6 bases between the two germline ends. This CDR3 contains 11 residues.

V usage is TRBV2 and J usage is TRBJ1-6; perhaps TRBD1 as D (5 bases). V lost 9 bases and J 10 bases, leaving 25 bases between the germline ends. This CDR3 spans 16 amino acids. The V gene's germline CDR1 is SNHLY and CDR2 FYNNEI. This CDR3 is CASGGTDMRVGSPLHF. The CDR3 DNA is TGTGCCAGTGGCGGGACCGACATGAGGGTGGGATCACCCCTCCACTTT.

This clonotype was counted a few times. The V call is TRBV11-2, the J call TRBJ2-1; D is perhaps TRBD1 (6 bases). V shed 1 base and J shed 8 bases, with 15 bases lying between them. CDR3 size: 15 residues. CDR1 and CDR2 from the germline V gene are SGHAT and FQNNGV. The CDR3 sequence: CASSLGPTGSDEQFF. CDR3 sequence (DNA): TGTGCCAGCAGCTTAGGGCCCACAGGGAGCGATGAGCAGTTCTTC.

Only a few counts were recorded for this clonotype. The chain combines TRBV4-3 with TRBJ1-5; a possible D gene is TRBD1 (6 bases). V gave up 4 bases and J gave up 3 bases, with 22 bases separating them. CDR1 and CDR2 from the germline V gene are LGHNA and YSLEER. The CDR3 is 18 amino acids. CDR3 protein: CASSPQWGGGGDNQPQHF. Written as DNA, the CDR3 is TGCGCCAGCAGCCCACAATGGGGGGGGGGCGGTGACAATCAGCCCCAGCATTTT.

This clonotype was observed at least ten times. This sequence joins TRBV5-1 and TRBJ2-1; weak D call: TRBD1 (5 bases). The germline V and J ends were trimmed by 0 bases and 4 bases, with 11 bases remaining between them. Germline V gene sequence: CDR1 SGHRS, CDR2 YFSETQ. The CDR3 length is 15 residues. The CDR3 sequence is CASSLAQGRYNEQFF. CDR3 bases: TGCGCCAGCAGCTTGGCCCAGGGTAGATACAATGAGCAGTTCTTC.

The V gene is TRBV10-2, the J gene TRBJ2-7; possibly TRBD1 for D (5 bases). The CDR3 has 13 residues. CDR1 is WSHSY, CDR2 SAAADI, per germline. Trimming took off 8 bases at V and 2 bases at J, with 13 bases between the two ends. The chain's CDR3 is CASLDTSAYEQYF. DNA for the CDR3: TGCGCCAGCCTGGACACTTCCGCCTACGAGCAGTACTTC.

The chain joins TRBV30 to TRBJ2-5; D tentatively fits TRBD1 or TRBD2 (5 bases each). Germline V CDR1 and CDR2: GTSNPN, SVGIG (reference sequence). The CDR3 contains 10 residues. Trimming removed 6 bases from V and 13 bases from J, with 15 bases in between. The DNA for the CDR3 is TGTGCCTGCGACGGGACCCCCTGGTACTTC. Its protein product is CACDGTPWYF. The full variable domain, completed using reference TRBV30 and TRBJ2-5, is SQTIHQWPATLVQPVGSPLSLECTVEGTSNPNLYWYRQAAGRGLQLLFYSVGIGQISSEVPQNLSASRPQDRQFILSSKKLLLSDSGFYLCACDGTPWYFGPGTRLLVL.

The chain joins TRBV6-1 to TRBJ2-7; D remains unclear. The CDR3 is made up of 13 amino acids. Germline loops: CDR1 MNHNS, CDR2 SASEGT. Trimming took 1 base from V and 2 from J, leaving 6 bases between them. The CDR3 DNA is TGTGCCAGCAGTGAAGACCCCCCCTACGAGCAGTACTTC. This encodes CASSEDPPYEQYF.

CDR3 coding DNA: TGTGCCAGCAGCCAGTACGGTTTCGGCAATCAGCCCCAGCATTTT. Translated: CASSQYGFGNQPQHF. The chain links TRBV4-2 to TRBJ1-5; no clear D. Germline V gene data show CDR1 as LGHNA and CDR2 as YNFKEQ. There are 15 residues in the CDR3. The ends were cut back, 3 bases at V and 2 bases at J, with 11 bases in the middle.

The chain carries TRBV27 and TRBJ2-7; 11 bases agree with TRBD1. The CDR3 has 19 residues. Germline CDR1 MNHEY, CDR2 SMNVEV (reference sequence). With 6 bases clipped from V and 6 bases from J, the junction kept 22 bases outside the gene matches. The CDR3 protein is CASSPRGQGVAGVTGEQYF. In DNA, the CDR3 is TGTGCCAGCAGCCCCCGGGGACAGGGGGTAGCGGGAGTAACGGGCGAGCAGTACTTC.

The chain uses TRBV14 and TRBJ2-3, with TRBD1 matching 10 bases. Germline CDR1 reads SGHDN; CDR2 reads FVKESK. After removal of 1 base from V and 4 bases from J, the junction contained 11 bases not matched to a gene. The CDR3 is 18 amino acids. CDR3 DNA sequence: TGTGCCAGCAGCCAAGCCTACGGGACAGGGGAGGGTCCAGATACGCAGTATTTT. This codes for CASSQAYGTGEGPDTQYF.

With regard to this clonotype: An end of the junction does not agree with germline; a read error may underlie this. The DNA for the CDR3 is TGTGCCAACAGTATCGGGACAGGGATACGAGGCGAGCAGTACTTC. Protein sequence: CANSIGTGIRGEQYF. The V call is TRBV12-3 or TRBV12-4, the J call TRBJ2-7; 9 bases match TRBD1. This CDR3 contains 15 residues.

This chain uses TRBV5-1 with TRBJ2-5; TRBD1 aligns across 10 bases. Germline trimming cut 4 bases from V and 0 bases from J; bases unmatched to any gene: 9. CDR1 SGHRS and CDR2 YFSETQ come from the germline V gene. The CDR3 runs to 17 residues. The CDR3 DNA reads TGCGCCAGCAGCGATATATTGGACAGGGGGTACCAAGAGACCCAGTACTTC. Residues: CASSDILDRGYQETQYF.

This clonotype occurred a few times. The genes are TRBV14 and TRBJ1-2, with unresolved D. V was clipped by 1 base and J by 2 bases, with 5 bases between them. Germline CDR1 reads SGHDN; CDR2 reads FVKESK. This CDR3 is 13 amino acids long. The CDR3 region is CASSQAVNYGYTF. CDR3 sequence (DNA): TGTGCCAGCAGCCAAGCTGTGAACTATGGCTACACCTTC.

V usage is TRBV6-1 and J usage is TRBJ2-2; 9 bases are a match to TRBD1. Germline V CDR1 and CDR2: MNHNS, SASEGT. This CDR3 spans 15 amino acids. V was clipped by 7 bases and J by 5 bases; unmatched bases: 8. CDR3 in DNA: TGTGCCAGCACCCAGGGGACAGGGAGGACCGGGGAGCTGTTTTTT. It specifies CASTQGTGRTGELFF.

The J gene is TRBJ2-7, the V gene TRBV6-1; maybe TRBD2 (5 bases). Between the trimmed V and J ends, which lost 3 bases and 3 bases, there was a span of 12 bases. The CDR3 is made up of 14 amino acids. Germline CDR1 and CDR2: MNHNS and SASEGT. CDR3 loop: CASSETNEGYEQYF. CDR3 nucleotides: TGTGCCAGCAGTGAGACGAACGAGGGCTACGAGCAGTACTTC.

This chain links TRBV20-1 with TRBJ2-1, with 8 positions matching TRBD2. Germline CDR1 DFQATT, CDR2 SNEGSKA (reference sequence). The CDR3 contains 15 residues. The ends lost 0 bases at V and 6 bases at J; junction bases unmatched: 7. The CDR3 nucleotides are TGCAGTGCTAGAGACTTGGCGGGAGGTCTCAATGAGCAGTTCTTC. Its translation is CSARDLAGGLNEQFF.